Listed here are 13 T cell receptor beta chains from one sample, sequenced in a study of blood T cell repertoires in COVID-19. TCRdb's copy holds only in-frame clones and misses some; the assay was immunoSEQ multiplex PCR. The sample records 55,000 to 80,000 clones, around four fifths being singletons. The sequenced sample was peripheral blood. These receptor sequences come from a man aged 45-65 years with active COVID-19.

The chain employs TRBV24-1 and TRBJ2-7; 12 nucleotides agree with TRBD2. The V segment lost 6 bases and the J segment 5 bases; nucleotides outside the gene matches: 13. The CDR3 spans 17 residues. The germline CDR1 and CDR2 sequences are KGHDR and SFDVKD. In DNA form, the CDR3 reads TGTGCCACCAGTAAAGGGGCTCTAGCGGGAGGGACCGACGAGCAGTACTTC. It encodes CATSKGALAGGTDEQYF.

The chain joins TRBV6-5 to TRBJ2-3; 9 positions agree with TRBD1. The V gene end was trimmed by 7 bases and the J gene end by 4 bases; junction bases not matched to a gene: 6. This CDR3 spans 14 amino acids. Germline V gene data show CDR1 as MNHEY and CDR2 as SVGAGI. Written as DNA, the CDR3 is TGTGCCAGCATGTGGGACAGGGCCCCAGATACGCAGTATTTT. Amino acid sequence: CASMWDRAPDTQYF.

This clone was recorded a few times. The chain uses TRBV5-1 and TRBJ1-2; tentative D call: TRBD1 (6 bases). Trimming left V 4 bases short and J 4 bases short, with 14 bases between. This CDR3 comprises 14 residues. Germline V gives CDR1 SGHRS, CDR2 YFSETQ. The CDR3 sequence is CASSDKQGGYGYTF. In nucleotides, the CDR3 is TGCGCCAGCAGCGACAAACAGGGTGGCTATGGCTACACCTTC.

This clone was counted between two and nine times. The J gene is TRBJ1-5, the V gene TRBV6-1, with 7 bases that match TRBD1. This CDR3 is built from 19 residues. Germline loops: CDR1 MNHNS, CDR2 SASEGT. J gave up 1 base and V 3 bases, and 15 bases lay outside the gene matches. CDR3 bases: TGTGCCAGCAGTGATGGCAGGGGGACCCTCCATGAAAGCAATCAGCCCCAGCATTTT. It yields the protein CASSDGRGTLHESNQPQHF.

This chain connects TRBV11-1 to TRBJ1-2; D gene unclear. Germline CDR1 and CDR2: SGHAT and FQDESV (reference sequence). The CDR3 contains 12 residues. V was cut by 8 bases and J by 6 bases, with 13 bases left in between. Here the CDR3 DNA reads TGTGCCAGCGCGGAGGACTGGGATGGCTACACCTTC. This codes for CASAEDWDGYTF. The full variable domain, rest sourced from reference TRBV11-1 and TRBJ1-2, is EAEVAQSPRYKITEKSQAVAFWCDPISGHATLYWYRQILGQGPELLVQFQDESVVDDSQLPKDRFSAERLKGVDSTLKIQPAELGDSAMYLCASAEDWDGYTFGSGTRLTVV.

The chain carries TRBV10-3 and TRBJ2-7, with 9 bases fitting TRBD1. With V trimmed by 3 bases and J by 6 bases, 6 bases remained unmatched. CDR3 length: 14 amino acids. Germline CDR1 is ENHRY and CDR2 is SYGVKD. The CDR3 is CAISDPDRGFEQYF. In DNA, the CDR3 is TGTGCCATCAGTGACCCGGACAGGGGATTCGAGCAGTACTTC.

The gene calls are TRBV9 and TRBJ2-5; 8 bases match TRBD2. The V and J ends lost 0 bases and 2 bases, in that order; junction bases with no gene match: 3. CDR3 length equals 15 residues. From germline, CDR1 is SGDLS and CDR2 YYNGEE. The CDR3 nucleotides read TGTGCCAGCAGCGTAGGCGTAGCGGGGCAAGAGACCCAGTACTTC. As protein: CASSVGVAGQETQYF.

This clone was found once. The CDR3, as DNA: TGTGCCAGCAGCGACCCGGGACTAGGCTCCTACGAGCAGTACTTC. Its translation: CASSDPGLGSYEQYF. The V gene is TRBV6-2 or TRBV6-3, the J gene TRBJ2-7, with 8 bases lining up with TRBD2. Trimming cost V 6 bases and J 0 bases; bases outside gene matches: 7. CDR1 MNHEY and CDR2 SVGEGT come from the germline V gene. The CDR3 runs to 15 residues.

The gene calls are TRBV7-9 and TRBJ2-7, with TRBD1 matching 9 bases. The CDR3 spans 15 residues. Per the germline V gene, CDR1 is SEHNR and CDR2 is FQNEAQ (reference sequence). V dropped 5 bases and J dropped 5; count of bases not matched to a gene: 10. CDR3 nucleotide sequence: TGTGCCAGCAGCAGACAAACAGGGGGCCGAGACGAGCAGTACTTC. Its translation is CASSRQTGGRDEQYF.

The genes are TRBV28 and TRBJ2-7, with 11 bases fitting TRBD2. Germline CDR1 and CDR2: MDHEN and SYDVKM. The CDR3 runs to 15 residues. V lost 5 bases, J lost 5 bases, and 8 bases stayed unmatched. CDR3 loop: CASSRTSGSFHEQYF. The CDR3 coding sequence is TGTGCCAGCAGTCGTACTAGCGGGAGTTTCCACGAGCAGTACTTC.

The V gene is TRBV27, the J gene TRBJ1-1, with TRBD1 matching 7 bases. Germline V CDR1 and CDR2: MNHEY, SMNVEV (reference sequence). The V gene end was trimmed by 3 bases and the J gene end by 1 base; junction bases not matched to a gene: 5. The CDR3 has 15 amino acids. CDR3 loop: CASSLDRRGNTEAFF. DNA of the CDR3: TGTGCCAGCAGTTTGGACAGGCGGGGGAACACTGAAGCTTTCTTT.

The chain is built from TRBV4-2 and TRBJ1-1; a weak D match, TRBD1 (5 bases). The CDR3 has 17 amino acids. Germline values: CDR1 LGHNA, CDR2 YNFKEQ. V lost 2 bases, J lost 7 bases, and 23 bases lay in between. In nucleotides, the CDR3 is TGTGCCAGCAGCCAACCTCTAGGAACAGGTCTGGCCAGTGAAGCTTTCTTT. Protein sequence: CASSQPLGTGLASEAFF.

The V call is TRBV6-5, the J call TRBJ1-1, with 9 nucleotides matching TRBD1. Per germline, CDR1 MNHEY and CDR2 SVGAGI. The length of the CDR3 is 13 residues. The V and J ends lost 7 bases and 5 bases, in that order; junction bases with no gene match: 5. CDR3 sequence (DNA): TGTGCCAGCACCACAGGGGGCCGGACTGAAGCTTTCTTT. It codes for CASTTGGRTEAFF.